This T cell receptor (beta chain) originates from a study of cytomegalovirus exposure and HLA in healthy donors. Broader study findings: CMV serostatus stood as the only immune exposure information on hand.

A multiplex PCR was run with 60 Vbeta primers and 13 Jbeta primers. Profiled with immunoSEQ multiplex PCR; TCRdb holds only in-frame clones, not every one. The sample shows tens of thousands of clones, about 77% of them seen only once. In the case of this clone: Antigen specificity is unknown.

This CDR3 contains 15 residues. CDR1 and CDR2 (germline): KGHSH, LQKENI. The V segment lost 4 bases and the J segment 2 bases; nucleotides outside the gene matches: 4. The TCR sequence derives from a man between 60 and 70 years old in good health and CMV-seronegative. The chain combines TRBV18 with TRBJ1-5; 8 nucleotides align to TRBD1. Sequencing was performed on PBMCs. CDR3 amino acids: CASSQAGGGNQPQHF. CDR3 coding DNA: TGTGCCAGCTCACAGGCAGGGGGCGGCAATCAGCCCCAGCATTTT.